This is a list of T cell receptor beta chains from one sample in a study of CD8 T cells in Susac syndrome. TCRdb re-derived calls from the immunoSEQ multiplex PCR reads in MiXCR, one entry per CDR3 protein. This sample yields over 350,000 distinct CDR3 sequences, of which approximately 85% are seen a single time; around 0.12% belongs to the top ten. Sequenced: CD8+ T cells from PBMCs. These receptors were taken from a human donor with multiple sclerosis. The CDR3 runs from the conserved cysteine through the conserved F or W. Each record gives: V gene, D gene, J gene, clone size, CDR3 protein, CDR3 DNA. D genes are given only for firm matches. Clone size is given for some rows only: seen once, a few or many times, or a class if the clone is expanded.

v_call: TRBV30
d_call: NA
j_call: TRBJ2-1
clone_size: NA
cdr3_aa: CAWSEGLSSYNEQFF
cdr3_nt: TGTGCCTGGAGTGAGGGCCTTAGCTCCTACAATGAGCAGTTCTTC

v_call: TRBV27
d_call: NA
j_call: TRBJ1-5
clone_size: once
cdr3_aa: CASSFVAFNQPQHF
cdr3_nt: TGTGCCAGCAGCTTTGTCGCCTTCAATCAGCCCCAGCATTTT

v_call: TRBV6-1
d_call: NA
j_call: TRBJ2-7
clone_size: few
cdr3_aa: CASTPSEGAYEQYF
cdr3_nt: TGTGCCAGCACCCCCTCTGAGGGGGCCTACGAGCAGTACTTC

v_call: TRBV10-3
d_call: NA
j_call: TRBJ2-7
clone_size: NA
cdr3_aa: CAISAESYEQYF
cdr3_nt: TGTGCCATCAGTGCTGAATCCTACGAGCAGTACTTC

v_call: TRBV28
d_call: NA
j_call: TRBJ2-1
clone_size: NA
cdr3_aa: CASSPGTHGWNEQFF
cdr3_nt: TGTGCCAGCAGCCCCGGGACCCACGGGTGGAATGAGCAGTTCTTC

v_call: TRBV27
d_call: NA
j_call: TRBJ1-5
clone_size: NA
cdr3_aa: CASSLKVSNQPQHF
cdr3_nt: TGTGCCAGCAGTTTAAAAGTTAGCAATCAGCCCCAGCATTTT

v_call: TRBV6-6
d_call: NA
j_call: TRBJ1-2
clone_size: NA
cdr3_aa: CASSWTSGNYGYTF
cdr3_nt: TGTGCCAGCAGTTGGACATCGGGTAACTATGGCTACACCTTC

v_call: TRBV30
d_call: NA
j_call: TRBJ1-4
clone_size: NA
cdr3_aa: CAWNLKDRAWEKLFF
cdr3_nt: TGTGCCTGGAATCTCAAGGACAGAGCGTGGGAAAAACTGTTTTTT

v_call: TRBV27
d_call: NA
j_call: TRBJ1-1
clone_size: NA
cdr3_aa: CASSSSRVTEAFF
cdr3_nt: TGTGCCAGCAGTTCGTCCAGGGTTACTGAAGCTTTCTTT

v_call: TRBV2
d_call: NA
j_call: TRBJ2-1
clone_size: NA
cdr3_aa: CASTTNGRLFF
cdr3_nt: TGTGCCAGCACCACAAACGGACGGTTGTTCTTC

v_call: TRBV11-1
d_call: TRBD1
j_call: TRBJ2-3
clone_size: NA
cdr3_aa: CASSSTRDRSTDTQYF
cdr3_nt: TGTGCCAGCAGCTCCACCCGGGACAGGAGCACAGATACGCAGTATTTT

v_call: TRBV3-1
d_call: NA
j_call: TRBJ2-5
clone_size: NA
cdr3_aa: CASSQVGEPDETQYF
cdr3_nt: TGTGCCAGCAGCCAAGTCGGGGAGCCAGATGAGACCCAGTACTTC

v_call: TRBV7-2
d_call: TRBD1
j_call: TRBJ2-5
clone_size: NA
cdr3_aa: CASSLKTGGMETQYF
cdr3_nt: TGTGCCAGCAGCTTAAAGACAGGGGGGATGGAGACCCAGTACTTC